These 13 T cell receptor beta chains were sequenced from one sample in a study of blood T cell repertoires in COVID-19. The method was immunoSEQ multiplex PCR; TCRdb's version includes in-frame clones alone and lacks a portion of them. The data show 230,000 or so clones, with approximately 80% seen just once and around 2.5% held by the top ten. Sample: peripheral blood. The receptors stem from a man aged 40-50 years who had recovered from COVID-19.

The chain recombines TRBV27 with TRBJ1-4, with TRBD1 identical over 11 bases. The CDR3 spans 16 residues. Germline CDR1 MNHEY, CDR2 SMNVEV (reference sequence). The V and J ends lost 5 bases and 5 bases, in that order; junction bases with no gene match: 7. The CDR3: CASSEGTGGRNEKLFF. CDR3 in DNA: TGTGCCAGCAGTGAAGGGACAGGGGGAAGGAATGAAAAACTGTTTTTT.

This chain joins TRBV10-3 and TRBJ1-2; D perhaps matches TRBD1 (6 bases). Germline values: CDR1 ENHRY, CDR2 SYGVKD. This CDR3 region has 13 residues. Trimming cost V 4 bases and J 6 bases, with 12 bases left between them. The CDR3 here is CAISALGQNGYTF. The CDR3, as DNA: TGTGCCATCAGTGCGTTAGGACAGAATGGCTACACCTTC.

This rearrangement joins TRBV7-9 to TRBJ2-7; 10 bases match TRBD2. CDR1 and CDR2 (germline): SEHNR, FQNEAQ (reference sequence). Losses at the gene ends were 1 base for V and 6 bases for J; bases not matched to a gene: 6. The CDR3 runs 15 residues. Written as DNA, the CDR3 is TGTGCCAGCAGCTTAGTACCTAGCGGGAGTAGCGAGCAGTACTTC. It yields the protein CASSLVPSGSSEQYF.

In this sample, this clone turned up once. CDR3 bases: TGTGCCAGCAGCAAAGATCGGGTAACAAGCAATCAGCCCCAGCATTTT. It is translated as CASSKDRVTSNQPQHF. This chain joins TRBV21-1 and TRBJ1-5. TRBV21-1 is noted as a pseudogene. The CDR3 totals 16 residues.

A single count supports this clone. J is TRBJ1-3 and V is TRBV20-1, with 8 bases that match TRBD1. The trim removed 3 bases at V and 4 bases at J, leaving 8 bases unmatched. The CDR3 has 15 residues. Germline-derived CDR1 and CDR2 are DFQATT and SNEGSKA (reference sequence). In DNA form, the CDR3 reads TGCAGTGCTAGTCAGGGGGCACTACTCGGAAACACCATATATTTT. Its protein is CSASQGALLGNTIYF.

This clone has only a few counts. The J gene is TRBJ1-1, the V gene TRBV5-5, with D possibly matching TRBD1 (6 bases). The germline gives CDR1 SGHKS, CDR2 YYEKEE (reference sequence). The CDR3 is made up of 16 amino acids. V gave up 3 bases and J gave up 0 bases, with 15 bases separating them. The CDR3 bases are TGTGCCAGCAGCTGGCCGAGAGGGGGTTTGAACACTGAAGCTTTCTTT. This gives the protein CASSWPRGGLNTEAFF.

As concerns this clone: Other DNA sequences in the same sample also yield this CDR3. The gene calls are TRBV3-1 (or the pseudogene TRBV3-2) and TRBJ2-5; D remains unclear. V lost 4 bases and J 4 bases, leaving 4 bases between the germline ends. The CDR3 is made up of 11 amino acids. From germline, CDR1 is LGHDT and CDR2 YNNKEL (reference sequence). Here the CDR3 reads CASSLRETQYF. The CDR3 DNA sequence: TGTGCCAGCAGCCTTAGAGAGACCCAGTACTTC.

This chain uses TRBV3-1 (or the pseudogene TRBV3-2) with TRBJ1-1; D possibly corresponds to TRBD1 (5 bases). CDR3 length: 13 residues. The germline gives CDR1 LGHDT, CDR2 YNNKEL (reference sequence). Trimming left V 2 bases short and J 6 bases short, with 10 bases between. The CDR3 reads CASSQQGRSEAFF. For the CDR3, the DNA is TGTGCCAGCAGCCAACAGGGTCGGTCTGAAGCTTTCTTT.

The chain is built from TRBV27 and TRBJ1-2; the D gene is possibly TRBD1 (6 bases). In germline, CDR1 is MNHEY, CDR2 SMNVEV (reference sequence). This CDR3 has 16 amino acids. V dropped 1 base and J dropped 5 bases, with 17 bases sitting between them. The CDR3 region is CASSLLAGRGDYGYTF. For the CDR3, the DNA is TGTGCCAGCAGTTTATTAGCCGGCAGGGGTGATTATGGCTACACCTTC.

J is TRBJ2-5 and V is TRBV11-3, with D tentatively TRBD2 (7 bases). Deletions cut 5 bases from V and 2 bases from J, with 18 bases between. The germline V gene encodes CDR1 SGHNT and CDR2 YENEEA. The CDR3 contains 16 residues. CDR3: CASSPPAGALQETQYF. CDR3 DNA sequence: TGTGCCAGCAGCCCTCCGGCGGGGGCACTTCAAGAGACCCAGTACTTC. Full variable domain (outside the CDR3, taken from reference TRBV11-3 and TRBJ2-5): EAGVVQSPRYKIIEKKQPVAFWCNPISGHNTLYWYLQNLGQGPELLIRYENEEAVDDSQLPKDRFSAERLKGVDSTLKIQPAELGDSAVYLCASSPPAGALQETQYFGPGTRLLVL.

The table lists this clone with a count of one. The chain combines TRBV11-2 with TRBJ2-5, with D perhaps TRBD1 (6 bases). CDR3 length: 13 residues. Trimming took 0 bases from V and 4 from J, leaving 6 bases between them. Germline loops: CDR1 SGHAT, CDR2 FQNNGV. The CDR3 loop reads CASSLDRGETQYF. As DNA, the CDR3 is TGTGCCAGCAGCTTAGACAGGGGAGAGACCCAGTACTTC. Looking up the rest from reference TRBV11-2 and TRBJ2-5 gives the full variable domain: EAGVAQSPRYKIIEKRQSVAFWCNPISGHATLYWYQQILGQGPKLLIQFQNNGVVDDSQLPKDRFSAERLKGVDSTLKIQPAKLEDSAVYLCASSLDRGETQYFGPGTRLLVL.

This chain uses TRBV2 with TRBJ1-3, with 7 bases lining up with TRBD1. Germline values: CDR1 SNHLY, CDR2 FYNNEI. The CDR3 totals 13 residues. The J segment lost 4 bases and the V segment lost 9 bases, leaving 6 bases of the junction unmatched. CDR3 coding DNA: TGTGCCAGTCAGGGGGACTCCGGAAACACCATATATTTT. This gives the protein CASQGDSGNTIYF.

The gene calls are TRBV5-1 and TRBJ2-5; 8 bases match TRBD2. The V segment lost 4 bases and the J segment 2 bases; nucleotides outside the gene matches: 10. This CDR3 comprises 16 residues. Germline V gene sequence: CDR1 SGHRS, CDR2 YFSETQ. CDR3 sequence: CASSIGLAGMQETQYF. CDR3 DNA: TGCGCCAGCAGCATCGGACTAGCAGGAATGCAAGAGACCCAGTACTTC.